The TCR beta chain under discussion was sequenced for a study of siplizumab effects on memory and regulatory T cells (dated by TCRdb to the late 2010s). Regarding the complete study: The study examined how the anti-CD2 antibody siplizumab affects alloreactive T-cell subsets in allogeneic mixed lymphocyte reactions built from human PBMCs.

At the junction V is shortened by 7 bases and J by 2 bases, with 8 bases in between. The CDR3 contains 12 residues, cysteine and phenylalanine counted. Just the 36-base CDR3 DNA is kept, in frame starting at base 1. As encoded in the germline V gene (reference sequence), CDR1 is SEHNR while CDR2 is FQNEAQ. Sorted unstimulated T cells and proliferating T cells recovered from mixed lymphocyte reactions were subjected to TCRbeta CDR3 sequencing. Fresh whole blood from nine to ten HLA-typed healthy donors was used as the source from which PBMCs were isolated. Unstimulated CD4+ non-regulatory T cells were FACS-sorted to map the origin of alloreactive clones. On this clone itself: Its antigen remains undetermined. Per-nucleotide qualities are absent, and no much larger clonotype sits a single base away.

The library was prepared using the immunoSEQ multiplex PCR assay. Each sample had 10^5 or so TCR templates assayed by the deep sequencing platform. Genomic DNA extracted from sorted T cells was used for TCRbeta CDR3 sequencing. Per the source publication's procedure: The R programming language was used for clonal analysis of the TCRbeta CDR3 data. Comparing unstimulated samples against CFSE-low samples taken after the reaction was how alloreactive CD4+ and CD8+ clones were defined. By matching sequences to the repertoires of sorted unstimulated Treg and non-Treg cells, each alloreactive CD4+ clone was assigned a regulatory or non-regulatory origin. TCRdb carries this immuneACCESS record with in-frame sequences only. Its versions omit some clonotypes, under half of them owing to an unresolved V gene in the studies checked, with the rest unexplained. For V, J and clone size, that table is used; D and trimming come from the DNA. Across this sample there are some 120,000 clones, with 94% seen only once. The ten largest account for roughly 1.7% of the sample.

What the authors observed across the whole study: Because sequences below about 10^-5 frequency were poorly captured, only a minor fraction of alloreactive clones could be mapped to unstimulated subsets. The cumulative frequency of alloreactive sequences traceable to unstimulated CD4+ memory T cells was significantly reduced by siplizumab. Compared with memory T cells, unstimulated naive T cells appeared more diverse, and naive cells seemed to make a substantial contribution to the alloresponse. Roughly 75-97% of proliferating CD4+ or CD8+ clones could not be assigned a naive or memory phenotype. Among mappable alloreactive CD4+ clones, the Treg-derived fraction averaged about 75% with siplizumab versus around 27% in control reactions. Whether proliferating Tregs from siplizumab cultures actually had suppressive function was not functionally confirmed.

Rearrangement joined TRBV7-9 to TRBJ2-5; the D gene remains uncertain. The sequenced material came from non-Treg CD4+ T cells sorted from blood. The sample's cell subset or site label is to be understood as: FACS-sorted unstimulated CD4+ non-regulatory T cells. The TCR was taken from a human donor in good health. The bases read TGTGCCAGCAACGGCCTTCAAGAGACCCAGTACTTC. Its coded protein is CASNGLQETQYF.